Following are 23 T cell receptor beta chains from one sample sequenced in a study of control samples from healthy donors and cancer patients. The method was immunoSEQ multiplex PCR; TCRdb's version includes in-frame clones alone and lacks a portion of them. Counted here are about 120,000 clones, 85% to 95% occurring once; the ten biggest clones make up about 1.7%. Sequencing was done on a sample of PBMCs. The receptors come from a man between 45 and 60 years old with head and neck cancer.

As DNA, the CDR3 is TGTGCCTGGAGCCCCCAGATACGCAATCAGCCCCAGCATTTT. This codes for CAWSPQIRNQPQHF. The chain combines TRBV30 with TRBJ1-5, with no clear D. CDR1 and CDR2 from the germline V gene are GTSNPN and SVGIG (reference sequence). Trimming removed 3 bases at V and 2 bases at J, with 11 bases between. This CDR3 is 14 amino acids long. Full variable domain (remainder filled in from reference TRBV30 and TRBJ1-5): SQTIHQWPATLVQPVGSPLSLECTVEGTSNPNLYWYRQAAGRGLQLLFYSVGIGQISSEVPQNLSASRPQDRQFILSSKKLLLSDSGFYLCAWSPQIRNQPQHFGDGTRLSIL.

J is TRBJ2-7 and V is TRBV28; the D gene is possibly TRBD1 (5 bases). V was pared by 5 bases and J by 0 bases, with 8 bases between. The CDR3 totals 13 residues. Per germline, CDR1 MDHEN and CDR2 SYDVKM. The DNA of the CDR3 is TGTGCCAGCAGTCGGACACCCTCCTACGAGCAGTACTTC. This gives the protein CASSRTPSYEQYF.

This clone has only one observation. The chain is built from TRBV6-2 or TRBV6-3 and TRBJ1-5, with unresolved D. Germline V lookup: CDR1 MNHEY, CDR2 SVGEGT. This CDR3 contains 13 residues. Trimming cost V 1 base and J 6 bases, with 7 bases left between them. CDR3 DNA: TGTGCCAGCAGTTACTTGGACGGTCAGCCCCAGCATTTT. The encoded protein is CASSYLDGQPQHF.

This clone came up once. This sequence joins TRBV5-6 and TRBJ2-1, with D unresolved. In germline, CDR1 is SGHDT, CDR2 YYEEEE. This CDR3 region has 16 residues. The ends were cut back, 0 bases at V and 1 base at J, with 11 bases in the middle. For the CDR3, the DNA is TGTGCCAGCAGCTTGGCGGTCGCTTCTTCCTACAATGAGCAGTTCTTC. Encoded protein: CASSLAVASSYNEQFF. The full variable domain, its missing parts supplied by reference TRBV5-6 and TRBJ2-1, is DAGVTQSPTHLIKTRGQQVTLRCSPKSGHDTVSWYQQALGQGPQFIFQYYEEEERQRGNFPDRFSGHQFPNYSSELNVNALLLGDSALYLCASSLAVASSYNEQFFGPGTRLTVL.

The rearrangement links TRBV29-1 to TRBJ2-3; TRBD2 is a possible D gene (8 bases). The CDR3 totals 15 residues. The V gene's germline CDR1 is SQVTM and CDR2 ANQGSEA. V was pared by 8 bases and J by 1 base, with 19 bases between. The CDR3 is CSLRGVAGRTDTQYF. The CDR3, as DNA: TGCAGCCTCAGGGGGGTAGCGGGGCGCACAGATACGCAGTATTTT.

Here the CDR3 reads CSAGQPQHF. The CDR3 DNA sequence: TGCAGTGCCGGGCAGCCCCAGCATTTT. This chain links TRBV20-1 with TRBJ1-5; D not resolved. Trimming shortened V by 6 bases and J by 7 bases, and 4 bases separated the two germline ends. The CDR3 has 9 residues. In germline, CDR1 is DFQATT, CDR2 SNEGSKA (reference sequence).

CDR3 residues: CAISGHVSPYEQYF. DNA for the CDR3: TGTGCCATCAGTGGGCACGTGTCTCCCTACGAGCAGTACTTC. The chain carries TRBV10-3 and TRBJ2-7; D gene ambiguous. V shed 4 bases and J shed 2 bases, with 12 bases lying between them. Germline assignment: CDR1 ENHRY and CDR2 SYGVKD. The CDR3 spans 14 residues.

The J gene is TRBJ2-1, the V gene TRBV7-9, with D possibly TRBD1 on 6 matching bases. The V end was cut by 5 bases, the J end by 9 bases, with 17 bases between. The CDR3 has 14 residues. Germline CDR1 is SEHNR and CDR2 is FQNEAQ (reference sequence). The CDR3 coding sequence is TGTGCCAGCAGCCCAGGGCAGGGGTGGGTTGAGCAGTTCTTC. Residues: CASSPGQGWVEQFF. Using reference TRBV7-9 and TRBJ2-1 for the parts outside the CDR3, the full variable domain is DTGVSQNPRHKITKRGQNVTFRCDPISEHNRLYWYRQTLGQGPEFLTYFQNEAQLEKSRLLSDRFSAERPKGSFSTLEIQRTEQGDSAMYLCASSPGQGWVEQFFGPGTRLTVL.

The rearrangement links TRBV7-8 to TRBJ1-2, with a tentative D call TRBD1 (6 bases). The germline V and J ends were trimmed by 5 bases and 2 bases, with 15 bases remaining between them. This CDR3 has 15 amino acids. In germline, CDR1 is SGHVS, CDR2 FQNEAQ. CDR3 in DNA: TGTGCCAGCAGCCTTACCGGACAGTTCAACTATGGCTACACCTTC. This sequence encodes CASSLTGQFNYGYTF.

The chain carries TRBV30 and TRBJ2-1; no firm D call. The CDR3 sequence is 15 residues long. Germline V gene lookup returns CDR1 GTSNPN and CDR2 SVGIG (reference sequence). The V gene lost 2 bases and the J gene lost 9 bases, with 20 bases spanning the gap. The CDR3: CAWSRRYIEKGEQFF. The CDR3 DNA reads TGTGCCTGGAGTCGCAGGTACATAGAGAAGGGTGAGCAGTTCTTC.

The chain recombines TRBV5-1 with TRBJ2-3, with TRBD1 matching over 8 bases. The J segment lost 1 base and the V segment lost 1 base, leaving 11 bases of the junction unmatched. CDR3 length equals 18 residues. Germline loops: CDR1 SGHRS, CDR2 YFSETQ. This chain's CDR3 is CASSLNSGGSGRTDTQYF. CDR3 sequence (DNA): TGCGCCAGCAGCTTGAATTCAGGGGGCTCAGGCCGCACAGATACGCAGTATTTT.

V usage is TRBV7-9 and J usage is TRBJ1-1; D call uncertain. Trimming left V 5 bases short and J 5 bases short, with 12 bases between. The CDR3 sequence is 13 residues long. The germline V gene encodes CDR1 SEHNR and CDR2 FQNEAQ (reference sequence). CDR3 in amino acids: CASSNGVGTEAFF. CDR3 coding DNA: TGTGCCAGCAGCAACGGGGTTGGTACTGAAGCTTTCTTT.

J is TRBJ2-2 and V is TRBV6-6; D is undetermined. The CDR3 is 13 amino acids. Deletions cut 6 bases from V and 4 bases from J, with 9 bases between. Germline loops: CDR1 MNHNY, CDR2 SVGAGI (reference sequence). CDR3 nucleotides: TGTGCCAGCAGCCTGAAGGGCACCGGGGAGCTGTTTTTT. As protein: CASSLKGTGELFF.

This clone came up once. The V gene is TRBV6-1, the J gene TRBJ1-2; D gene ambiguous. The V gene's germline CDR1 is MNHNS and CDR2 SASEGT. This CDR3 spans 14 amino acids. V was trimmed by 2 bases and J by 0 bases, leaving 7 bases between them. The CDR3 region is CASSESKSNYGYTF. The CDR3 coding sequence is TGTGCCAGCAGTGAATCGAAGTCTAACTATGGCTACACCTTC.

CDR3 region: CASSYGGTGNQPQHF. The DNA for the CDR3 is TGTGCCAGCAGTTACGGTGGAACTGGCAATCAGCCCCAGCATTTT. The genes are TRBV6-6 and TRBJ1-5; D call uncertain. This CDR3 is built from 15 residues. V was pared by 2 bases and J by 2 bases, with 10 bases between. The germline gives CDR1 MNHNY, CDR2 SVGAGI (reference sequence).

V gene TRBV14 combines with J gene TRBJ2-1, with D possibly being TRBD2 (6 bases). V lost 5 bases to trimming and J lost 0 bases, with 14 bases between them. The CDR3 sequence is 16 residues long. Germline CDR1 SGHDN, CDR2 FVKESK. CDR3 sequence reads: CASSLGKRVSYNEQFF. CDR3 in DNA: TGTGCCAGCAGCTTGGGTAAGCGGGTCTCCTACAATGAGCAGTTCTTC.

V is TRBV19 and J is TRBJ1-3; D is possibly TRBD1 (6 bases). The CDR3 length is 15 residues. Germline-derived CDR1 and CDR2 are LNHDA and SQIVND (reference sequence). V lost 5 bases and J lost 4, with 15 bases in between. The DNA for the CDR3 is TGTGCCAGTAGTGTTGGACAGAACGGAGGAAACACCATATATTTT. Translation gives CASSVGQNGGNTIYF.

This clone was seen only once. The chain links TRBV3-1 (or the pseudogene TRBV3-2) to TRBJ1-6, with TRBD1 as a possible D gene (5 bases). The CDR3 is made up of 15 amino acids. The germline gives CDR1 LGHDT, CDR2 YNNKEL (reference sequence). Trimming took 4 bases from V and 6 from J, leaving 13 bases between them. CDR3 sequence (DNA): TGTGCCAGCAGCCTTAAGGGGCAGGGTAATTCACCCCTCCACTTT. Its protein product is CASSLKGQGNSPLHF.

The chain carries TRBV5-6 and TRBJ2-3, with D maybe TRBD2 (5 bases). Per germline, CDR1 SGHDT and CDR2 YYEEEE. V gave up 4 bases and J gave up 0 bases, with 12 bases separating them. The CDR3 extends over 15 amino acids. CDR3 nucleotide sequence: TGTGCCAGCAGCGTGGGCCGGGGTAGCACAGATACGCAGTATTTT. It codes for CASSVGRGSTDTQYF.

V gene TRBV12-5 combines with J gene TRBJ1-5, with D possibly being TRBD1 (5 bases). The V end was cut by 0 bases, the J end by 5 bases, with 20 bases between. Germline V gives CDR1 LGHNT, CDR2 FRNRAP. CDR3 length: 18 amino acids. CDR3 sequence (DNA): TGTGCTAGTGGTTTGGTAAATAAAAACGGCCAGGGCGATCAGCCCCAGCATTTT. It encodes CASGLVNKNGQGDQPQHF.

This sequence joins TRBV4-2 and TRBJ2-2; D ambiguous. The CDR3 has 14 amino acids. Germline-derived CDR1 and CDR2 are LGHNA and YNFKEQ. V was trimmed by 4 bases and J by 2 bases, leaving 8 bases between them. This chain's CDR3 is CASSLKANTGELFF. CDR3 DNA: TGTGCCAGCAGCCTCAAGGCCAACACCGGGGAGCTGTTTTTT.

J is TRBJ1-1 and V is TRBV5-4; D might be TRBD1 (6 bases). CDR1 SGHNT and CDR2 YYREEE come from the germline V gene (reference sequence). The germline V and J ends were trimmed by 2 bases and 6 bases, with 17 bases remaining between them. This CDR3 is built from 15 residues. The CDR3 bases are TGTGCCAGCAGCTTTCGAGCACAGGGCGTCTCTGAAGCTTTCTTT. Translating gives CASSFRAQGVSEAFF.

The CDR3 nucleotides read TGTGCCACCAGCACAGGGGACTATGGCTACACCTTC. It specifies CATSTGDYGYTF. The chain joins TRBV24-1 to TRBJ1-2, with 7 positions matching TRBD1. The V gene end was trimmed by 7 bases and the J gene end by 3 bases; junction bases not matched to a gene: 1. The CDR3 covers 12 residues. Germline V gene sequence: CDR1 KGHDR, CDR2 SFDVKD.